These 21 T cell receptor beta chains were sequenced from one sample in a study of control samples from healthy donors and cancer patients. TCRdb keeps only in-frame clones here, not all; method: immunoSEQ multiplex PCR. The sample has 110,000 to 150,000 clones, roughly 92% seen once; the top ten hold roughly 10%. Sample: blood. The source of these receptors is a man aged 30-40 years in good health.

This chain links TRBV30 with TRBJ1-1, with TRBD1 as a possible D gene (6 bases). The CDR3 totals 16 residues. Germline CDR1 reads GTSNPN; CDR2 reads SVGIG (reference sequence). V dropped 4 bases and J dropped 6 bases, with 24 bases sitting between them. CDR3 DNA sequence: TGTGCCTGGATCCCGATTGGCAGGGGACGAAACCCTGAAGCTTTCTTT. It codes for CAWIPIGRGRNPEAFF.

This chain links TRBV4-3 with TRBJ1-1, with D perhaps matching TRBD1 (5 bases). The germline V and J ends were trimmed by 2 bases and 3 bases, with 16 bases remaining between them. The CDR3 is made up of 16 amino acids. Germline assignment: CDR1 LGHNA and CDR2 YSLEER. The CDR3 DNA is TGCGCCAGCAGCCAATTTAATAAGGGGCTTGACACTGAAGCTTTCTTT. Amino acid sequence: CASSQFNKGLDTEAFF.

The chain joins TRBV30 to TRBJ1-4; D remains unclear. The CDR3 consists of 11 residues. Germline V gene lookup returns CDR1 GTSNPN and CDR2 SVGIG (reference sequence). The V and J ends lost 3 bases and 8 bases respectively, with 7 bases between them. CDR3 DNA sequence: TGTGCCTGGAGGAGTACCGAAAAACTGTTTTTT. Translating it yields CAWRSTEKLFF.

CDR3 loop: CASSLYGLGQETQYF. CDR3 bases: TGTGCCAGCAGCTTGTACGGGCTCGGGCAAGAGACCCAGTACTTC. The chain carries TRBV5-4 and TRBJ2-5; unclear D gene. Between the trimmed V and J ends, which lost 1 base and 2 bases, there was a span of 12 bases. CDR3 length: 15 amino acids. Germline loops: CDR1 SGHNT, CDR2 YYREEE (reference sequence).

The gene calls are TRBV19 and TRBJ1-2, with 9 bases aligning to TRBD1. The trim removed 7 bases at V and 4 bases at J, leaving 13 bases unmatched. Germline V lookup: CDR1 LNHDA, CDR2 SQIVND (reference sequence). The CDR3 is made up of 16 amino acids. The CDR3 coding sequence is TGTGCCAGTACTATGGGACAGGGCCTAATAGGCTATGGCTACACCTTC. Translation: CASTMGQGLIGYGYTF.

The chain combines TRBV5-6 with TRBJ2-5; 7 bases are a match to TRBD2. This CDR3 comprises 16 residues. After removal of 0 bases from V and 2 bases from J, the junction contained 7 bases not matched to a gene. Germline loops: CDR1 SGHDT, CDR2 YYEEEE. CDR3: CASSLVPSGLQETQYF. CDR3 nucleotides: TGTGCCAGCAGCTTGGTTCCTAGCGGCCTACAAGAGACCCAGTACTTC.

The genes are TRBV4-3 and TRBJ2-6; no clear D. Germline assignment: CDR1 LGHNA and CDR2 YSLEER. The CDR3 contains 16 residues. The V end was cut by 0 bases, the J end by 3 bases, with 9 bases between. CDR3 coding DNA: TGCGCCAGCAGCCAAGAACGGCTGGATGGGGCCAACGTCCTGACTTTC. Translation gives CASSQERLDGANVLTF.

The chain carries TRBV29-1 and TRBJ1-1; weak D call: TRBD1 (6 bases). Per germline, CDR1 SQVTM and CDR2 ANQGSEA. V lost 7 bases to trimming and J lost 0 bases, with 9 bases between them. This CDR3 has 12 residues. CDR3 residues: CSDGTLNTEAFF. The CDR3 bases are TGCAGCGACGGGACACTGAACACTGAAGCTTTCTTT.

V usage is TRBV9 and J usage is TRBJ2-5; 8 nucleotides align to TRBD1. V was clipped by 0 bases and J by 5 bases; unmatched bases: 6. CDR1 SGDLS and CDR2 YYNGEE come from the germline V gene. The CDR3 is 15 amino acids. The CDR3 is CASSVVGQGWETQYF. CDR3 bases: TGTGCCAGCAGCGTAGTTGGACAGGGCTGGGAGACCCAGTACTTC.

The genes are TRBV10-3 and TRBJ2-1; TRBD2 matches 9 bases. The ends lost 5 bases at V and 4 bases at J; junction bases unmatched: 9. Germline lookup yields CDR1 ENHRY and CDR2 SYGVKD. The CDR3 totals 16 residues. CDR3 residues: CAISSRLADLYNEQFF. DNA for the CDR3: TGTGCCATCAGTTCCAGACTAGCGGATTTATACAATGAGCAGTTCTTC.

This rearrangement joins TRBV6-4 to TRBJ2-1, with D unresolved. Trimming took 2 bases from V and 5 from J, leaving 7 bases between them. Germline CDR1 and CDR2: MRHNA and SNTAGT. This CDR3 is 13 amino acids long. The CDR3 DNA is TGTGCCAGCAGTGACACCATGAACAATGAGCAGTTCTTC. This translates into CASSDTMNNEQFF.

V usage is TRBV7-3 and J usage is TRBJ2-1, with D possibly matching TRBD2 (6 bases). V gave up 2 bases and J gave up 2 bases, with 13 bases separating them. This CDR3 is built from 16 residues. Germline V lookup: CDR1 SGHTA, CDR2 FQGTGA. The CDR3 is CASSLEPGLAYNEQFF. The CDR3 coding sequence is TGTGCCAGCAGCTTAGAGCCGGGACTCGCCTACAATGAGCAGTTCTTC.

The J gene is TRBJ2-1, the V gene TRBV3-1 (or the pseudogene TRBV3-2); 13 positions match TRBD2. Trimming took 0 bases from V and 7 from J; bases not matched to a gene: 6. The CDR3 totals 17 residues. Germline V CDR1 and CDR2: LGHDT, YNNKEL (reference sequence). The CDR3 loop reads CASSQEVGTSGINEQFF. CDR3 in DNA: TGTGCCAGCAGCCAAGAGGTAGGGACTAGCGGGATAAATGAGCAGTTCTTC.

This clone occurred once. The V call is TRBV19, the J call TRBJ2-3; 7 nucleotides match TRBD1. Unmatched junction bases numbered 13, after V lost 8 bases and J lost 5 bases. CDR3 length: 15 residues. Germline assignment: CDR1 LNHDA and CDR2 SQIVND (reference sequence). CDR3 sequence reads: CASGPGQTKGDTQYF. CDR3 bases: TGTGCCAGTGGACCGGGACAGACTAAAGGAGATACGCAGTATTTT.

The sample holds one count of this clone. CDR3 bases: TGTGCCAGCACCTCCCGAGGCCTCAGGGATGGCTACACCTTC. Protein: CASTSRGLRDGYTF. The V gene is TRBV28, the J gene TRBJ1-2; TRBD1 might be the D (5 bases). Germline loops: CDR1 MDHEN, CDR2 SYDVKM. The CDR3 is 14 amino acids. V was cut by 7 bases and J by 6 bases, with 18 bases left in between.

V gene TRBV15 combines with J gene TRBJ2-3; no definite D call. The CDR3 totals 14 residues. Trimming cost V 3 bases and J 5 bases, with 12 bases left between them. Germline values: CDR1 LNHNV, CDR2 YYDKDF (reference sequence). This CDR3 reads CATSSRQAGDTQYF. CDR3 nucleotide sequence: TGTGCCACCAGCAGTAGGCAGGCAGGAGATACGCAGTATTTT.

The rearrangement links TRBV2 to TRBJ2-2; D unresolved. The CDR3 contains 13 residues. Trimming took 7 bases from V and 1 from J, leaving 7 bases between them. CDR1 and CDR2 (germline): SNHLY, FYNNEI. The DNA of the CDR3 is TGTGCCAGCAACCCGGGGAACACCGGGGAGCTGTTTTTT. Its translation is CASNPGNTGELFF.

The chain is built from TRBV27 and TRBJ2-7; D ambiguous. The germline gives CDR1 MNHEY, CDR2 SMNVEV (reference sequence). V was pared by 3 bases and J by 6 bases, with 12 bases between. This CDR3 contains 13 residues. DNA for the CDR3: TGTGCCAGCAGTTTTTTAGACTCCGGCGAGCAGTACTTC. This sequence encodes CASSFLDSGEQYF.

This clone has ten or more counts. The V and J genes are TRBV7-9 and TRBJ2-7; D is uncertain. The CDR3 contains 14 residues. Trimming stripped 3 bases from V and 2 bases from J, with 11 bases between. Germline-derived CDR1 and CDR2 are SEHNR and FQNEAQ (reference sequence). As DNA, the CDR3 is TGTGCCAGCAGCTTCCACTCCGGTACCTACGAGCAGTACTTC. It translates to CASSFHSGTYEQYF.

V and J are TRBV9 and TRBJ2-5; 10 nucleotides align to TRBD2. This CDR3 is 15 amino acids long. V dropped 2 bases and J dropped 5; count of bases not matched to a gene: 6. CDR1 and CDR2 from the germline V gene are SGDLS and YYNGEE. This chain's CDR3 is CASSVGTSVWETQYF. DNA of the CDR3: TGTGCCAGCAGCGTGGGGACTAGCGTCTGGGAGACCCAGTACTTC.

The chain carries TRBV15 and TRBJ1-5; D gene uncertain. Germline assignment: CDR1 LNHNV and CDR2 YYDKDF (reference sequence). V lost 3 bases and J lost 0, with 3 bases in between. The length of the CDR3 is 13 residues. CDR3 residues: CATSSGSNQPQHF. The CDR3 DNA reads TGTGCCACCAGCAGCGGTAGCAATCAGCCCCAGCATTTT.